What follows is one TCR beta chain and its context. Its antigen is still unknown. The healthy adult donors were HIV-negative and reported no recent acute infections or vaccinations. CCR7-negative CD45RA+ TemRA cells were combined with CD45RO+ cells to form CD8 memory. Trimming shortened V by 4 bases and J by 11 bases, and 13 bases separated the two germline ends. This CDR3 is 12 amino acids long. Germline CDR1 reads SGHTA; CDR2 reads FQGTGA. This specimen belongs to a study of shared clonotypes between healthy human individuals. Turning to the study itself: Every donor yielded three CD4 naive, three CD4 memory, two CD8 naive and one CD8 memory plate.

Findings and limits, study-wide: Only blood was sampled; tissue repertoires likely differ.

TCRdb's copy holds only in-frame clones and misses some; the assay was immunoSEQ multiplex PCR. Counted here are roughly 660,000 clones, less than 95% occurring once; the ten biggest clones make up roughly 36%. Sequencing was done on a sample of memory CD8+ T cells from PBMCs. This sample's subset: CD45RO+ cells pooled with CCR7-negative TemRA cells. The receptor comes from a man aged 18 to 30 in good health. Some clones in this sample may be carry-over from other donors' samples. This chain connects TRBV7-3 to TRBJ2-3; D assignment may be TRBD1 or TRBD2 (7 bases each). CDR3 coding DNA: TGTGCCAGCAGCTCGACAGGGAGGGGGCAGTATTTT. Translation: CASSSTGRGQYF.